This T cell receptor (beta chain) was retrieved from a study of blood T cell repertoires in COVID-19. Study overall: From the United States, Italy and Spain came samples of acute and convalescent COVID-19. From T cells, B-cell-depleted T cells, or PBMCs came the material, which was cDNA or gDNA.

Under the authors' procedure: Scientists estimated how many nucleated cells there were by amplifying reference gene primers. This table comes from immunoSEQ multiplex PCR, and its TCRdb copy is limited to in-frame clones, with some not included. V and J calls and clone size are copied from that table; D and trimming were computed from the DNA. The repertoire holds 120,000 or so clones, with 65% to 90% as singletons. The CDR3 spans 16 residues. After removal of 4 bases from V and 6 bases from J, the junction contained 8 bases not matched to a gene. Looked up from germline, CDR1 is MGHRA and CDR2 is YSYEKL.

Material for sequencing was peripheral blood. The rearrangement uses TRBV4-1 and TRBJ2-2; 10 bases match TRBD1. The TCR originated in a woman older than 75 with acute or convalescent COVID-19. The CDR3 loop reads CASSREGTGVAGELFF. CDR3 DNA sequence: TGCGCCAGCAGCCGCGAAGGGACAGGGGTTGCCGGGGAGCTGTTTTTT.